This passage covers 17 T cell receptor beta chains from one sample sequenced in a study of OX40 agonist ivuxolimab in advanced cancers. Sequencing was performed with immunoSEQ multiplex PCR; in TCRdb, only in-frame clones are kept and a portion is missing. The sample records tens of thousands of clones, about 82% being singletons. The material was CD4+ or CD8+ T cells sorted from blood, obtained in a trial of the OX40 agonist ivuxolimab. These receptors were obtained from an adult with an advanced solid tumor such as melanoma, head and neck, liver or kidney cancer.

CDR3: CASSQESSGLYEQYF. In nucleotides, the CDR3 is TGCGCCAGCAGCCAAGAATCCAGCGGGCTATACGAGCAGTACTTC. The chain links TRBV4-3 to TRBJ2-7; maybe TRBD2 (6 bases). Trimming took 0 bases from V and 4 from J, leaving 13 bases between them. CDR1 and CDR2 (germline): LGHNA, YSLEER. The CDR3 runs 15 residues.

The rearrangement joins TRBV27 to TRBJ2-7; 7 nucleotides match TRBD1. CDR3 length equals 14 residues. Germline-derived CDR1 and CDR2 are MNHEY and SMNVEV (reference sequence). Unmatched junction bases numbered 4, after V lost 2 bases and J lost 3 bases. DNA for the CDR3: TGTGCCAGCAGTTTACAGGGGGATTTCTACGAGCAGTACTTC. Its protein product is CASSLQGDFYEQYF.

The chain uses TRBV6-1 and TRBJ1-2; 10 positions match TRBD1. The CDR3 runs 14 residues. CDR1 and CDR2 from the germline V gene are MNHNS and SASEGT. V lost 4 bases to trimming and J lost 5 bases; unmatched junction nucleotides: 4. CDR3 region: CASSGGQGYYGYTF. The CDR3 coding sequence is TGTGCCAGCAGTGGGGGACAGGGGTATTATGGCTACACCTTC.

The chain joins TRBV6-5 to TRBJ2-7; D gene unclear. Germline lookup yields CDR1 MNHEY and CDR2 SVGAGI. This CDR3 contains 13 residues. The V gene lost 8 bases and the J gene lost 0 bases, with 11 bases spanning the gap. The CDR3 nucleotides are TGTGCCAGCCGGGTCCTTGGCTCCTACGAGCAGTACTTC. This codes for CASRVLGSYEQYF.

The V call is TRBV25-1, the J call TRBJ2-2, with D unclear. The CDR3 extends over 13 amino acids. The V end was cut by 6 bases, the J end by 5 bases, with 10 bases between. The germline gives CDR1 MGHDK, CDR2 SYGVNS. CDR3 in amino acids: CASSRRGTGELFF. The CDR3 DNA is TGTGCCAGCAGCCGTAGAGGTACCGGGGAGCTGTTTTTT.

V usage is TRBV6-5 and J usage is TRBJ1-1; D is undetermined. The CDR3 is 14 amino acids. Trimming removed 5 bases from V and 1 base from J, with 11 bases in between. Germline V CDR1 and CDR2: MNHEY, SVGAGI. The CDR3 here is CASSPTQPNTEAFF. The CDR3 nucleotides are TGTGCCAGCAGTCCCACCCAACCGAACACTGAAGCTTTCTTT.

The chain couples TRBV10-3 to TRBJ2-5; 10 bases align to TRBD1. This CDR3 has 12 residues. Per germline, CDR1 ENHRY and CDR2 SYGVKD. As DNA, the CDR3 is TGTGGAGCGGGGACAGGGGAAGAGACCCAGTACTTC. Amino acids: CGAGTGEETQYF.

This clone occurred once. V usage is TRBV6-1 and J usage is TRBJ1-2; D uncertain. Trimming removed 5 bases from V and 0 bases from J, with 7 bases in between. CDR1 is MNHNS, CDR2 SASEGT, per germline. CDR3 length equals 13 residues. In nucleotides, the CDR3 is TGTGCCAGCAGTTTTGGGTCTAACTATGGCTACACCTTC. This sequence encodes CASSFGSNYGYTF.

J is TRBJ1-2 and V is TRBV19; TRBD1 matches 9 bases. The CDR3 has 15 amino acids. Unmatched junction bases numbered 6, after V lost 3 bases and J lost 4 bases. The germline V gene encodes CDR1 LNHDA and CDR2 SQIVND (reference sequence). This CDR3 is CASSIGGQGAYGYTF. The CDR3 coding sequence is TGTGCCAGTAGTATTGGGGGACAGGGTGCCTATGGCTACACCTTC.

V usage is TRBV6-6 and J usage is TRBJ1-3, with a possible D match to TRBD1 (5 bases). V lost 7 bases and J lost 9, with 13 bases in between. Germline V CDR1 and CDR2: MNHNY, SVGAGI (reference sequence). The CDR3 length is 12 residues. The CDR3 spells CASKGPGGTIYF. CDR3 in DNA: TGTGCCAGCAAGGGCCCGGGGGGCACCATATATTTT.

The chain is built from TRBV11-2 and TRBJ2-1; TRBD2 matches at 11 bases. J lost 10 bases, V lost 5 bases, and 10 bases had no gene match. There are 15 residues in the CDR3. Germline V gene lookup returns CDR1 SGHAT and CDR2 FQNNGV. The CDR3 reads CASSNSGGEVREQFF. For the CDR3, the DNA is TGTGCCAGCAGCAATAGCGGGGGGGAGGTACGGGAGCAGTTCTTC. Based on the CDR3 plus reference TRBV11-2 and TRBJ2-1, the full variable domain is EAGVAQSPRYKIIEKRQSVAFWCNPISGHATLYWYQQILGQGPKLLIQFQNNGVVDDSQLPKDRFSAERLKGVDSTLKIQPAKLEDSAVYLCASSNSGGEVREQFFGPGTRLTVL.

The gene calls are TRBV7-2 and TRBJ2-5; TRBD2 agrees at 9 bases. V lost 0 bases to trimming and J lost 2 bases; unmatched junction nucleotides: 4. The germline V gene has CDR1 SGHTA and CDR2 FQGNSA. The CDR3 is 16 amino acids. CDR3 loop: CASSLAFSGGQETQYF. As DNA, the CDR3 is TGTGCCAGCAGCTTAGCTTTTAGCGGGGGACAAGAGACCCAGTACTTC.

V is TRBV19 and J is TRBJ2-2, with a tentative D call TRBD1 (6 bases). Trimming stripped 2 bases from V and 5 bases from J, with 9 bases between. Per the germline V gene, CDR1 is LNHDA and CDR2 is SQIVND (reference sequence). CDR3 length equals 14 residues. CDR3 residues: CASSISTGTGELFF. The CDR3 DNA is TGTGCCAGTAGTATATCTACAGGGACCGGGGAGCTGTTTTTT.

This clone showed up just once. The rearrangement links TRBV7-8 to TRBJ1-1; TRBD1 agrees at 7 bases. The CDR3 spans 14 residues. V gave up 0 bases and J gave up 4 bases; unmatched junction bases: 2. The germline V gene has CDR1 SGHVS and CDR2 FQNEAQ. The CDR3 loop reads CASSLATGATEAFF. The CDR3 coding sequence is TGTGCCAGCAGCTTAGCAACAGGGGCCACTGAAGCTTTCTTT.

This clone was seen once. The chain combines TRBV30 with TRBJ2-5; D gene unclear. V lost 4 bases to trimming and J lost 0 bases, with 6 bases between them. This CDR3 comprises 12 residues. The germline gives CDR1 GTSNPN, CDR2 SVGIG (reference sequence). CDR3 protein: CAWMVNQETQYF. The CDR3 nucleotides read TGTGCCTGGATGGTCAACCAAGAGACCCAGTACTTC.

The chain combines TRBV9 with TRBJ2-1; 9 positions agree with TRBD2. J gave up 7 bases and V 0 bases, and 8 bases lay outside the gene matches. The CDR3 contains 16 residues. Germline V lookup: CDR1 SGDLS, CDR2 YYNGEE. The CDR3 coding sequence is TGTGCCAGCAGCGTAGGGGTTAGCGGGGGCCAAAATGAGCAGTTCTTC. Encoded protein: CASSVGVSGGQNEQFF.

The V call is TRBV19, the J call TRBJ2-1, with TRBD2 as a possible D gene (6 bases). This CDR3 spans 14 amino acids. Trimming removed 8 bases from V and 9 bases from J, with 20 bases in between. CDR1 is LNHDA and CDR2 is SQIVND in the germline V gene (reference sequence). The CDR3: CASQRAVVSGEQFF. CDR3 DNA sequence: TGTGCCAGTCAGCGGGCAGTCGTATCGGGTGAGCAGTTCTTC.